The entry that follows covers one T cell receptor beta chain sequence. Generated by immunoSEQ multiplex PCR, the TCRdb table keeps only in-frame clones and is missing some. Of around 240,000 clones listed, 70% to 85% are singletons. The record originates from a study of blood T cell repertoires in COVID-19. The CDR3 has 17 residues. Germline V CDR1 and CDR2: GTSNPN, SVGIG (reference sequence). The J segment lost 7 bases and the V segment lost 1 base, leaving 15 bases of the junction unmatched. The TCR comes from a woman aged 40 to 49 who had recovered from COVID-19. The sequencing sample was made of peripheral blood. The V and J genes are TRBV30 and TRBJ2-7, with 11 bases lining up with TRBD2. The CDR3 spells CAWSGSGGATSSREQYF. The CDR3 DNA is TGTGCCTGGAGTGGTAGCGGGGGGGCCACTTCTTCGAGAGAGCAGTACTTC.